The T cell receptor beta chain described here comes from a study of T cells in Graves' hyperthyroidism and ophthalmopathy. Whole-study results and caveats: Clonotypes that were expanded in thyroid above 0.001 mostly appeared in blood too. Ophthalmopathy got predicted by the model a median roughly six months before its onset.

This clonotype was recorded at least ten times. Antigen unknown. Exclusion of a patient resulted from uncontrolled infection, other autoimmune disease, pregnancy or lactation. Thyroid ultrasound, orbital computed tomography, clinical symptoms, and serum thyroxine and TRAb underpinned diagnoses. The investigators amplified TCR beta CDR3 regions from RNA transcripts. HTBI primers drove first-round RT-PCR of the TCR CDR3. TCRdb processed the multiplex PCR reads anew with MiXCR; each CDR3 protein has one entry. Here the sample spans 400,000 to 500,000 distinct CDR3 sequences, roughly 14% being singletons. The V end was cut by 5 bases, the J end by 0 bases, with 14 bases between. There are 16 residues in the CDR3.

The sequencing sample was made of blood. The chain uses TRBV12-3 or TRBV12-4 and TRBJ2-1; possibly TRBD1 for D (6 bases). The origin of this receptor is a man younger than 30 with Graves' ophthalmopathy. CDR3 residues: CASSRTGSGSYNEQFF. Here the CDR3 DNA reads TGTGCCAGCAGTCGCACAGGGTCGGGCTCCTACAATGAGCAGTTCTTC.